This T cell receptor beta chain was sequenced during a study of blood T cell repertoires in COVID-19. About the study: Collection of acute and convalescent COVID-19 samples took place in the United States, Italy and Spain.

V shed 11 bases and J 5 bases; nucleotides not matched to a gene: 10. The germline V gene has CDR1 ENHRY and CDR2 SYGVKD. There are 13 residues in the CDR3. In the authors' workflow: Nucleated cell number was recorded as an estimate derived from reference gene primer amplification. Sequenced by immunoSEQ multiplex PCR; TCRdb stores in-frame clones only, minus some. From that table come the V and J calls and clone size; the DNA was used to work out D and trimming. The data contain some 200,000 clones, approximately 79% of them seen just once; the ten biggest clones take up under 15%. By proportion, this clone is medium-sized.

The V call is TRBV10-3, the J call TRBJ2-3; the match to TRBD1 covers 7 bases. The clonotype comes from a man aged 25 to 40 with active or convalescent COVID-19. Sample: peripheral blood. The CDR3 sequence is CASTGYERDTQYF. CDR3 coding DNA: TGTGCCTCGACAGGGTATGAAAGAGATACGCAGTATTTT.